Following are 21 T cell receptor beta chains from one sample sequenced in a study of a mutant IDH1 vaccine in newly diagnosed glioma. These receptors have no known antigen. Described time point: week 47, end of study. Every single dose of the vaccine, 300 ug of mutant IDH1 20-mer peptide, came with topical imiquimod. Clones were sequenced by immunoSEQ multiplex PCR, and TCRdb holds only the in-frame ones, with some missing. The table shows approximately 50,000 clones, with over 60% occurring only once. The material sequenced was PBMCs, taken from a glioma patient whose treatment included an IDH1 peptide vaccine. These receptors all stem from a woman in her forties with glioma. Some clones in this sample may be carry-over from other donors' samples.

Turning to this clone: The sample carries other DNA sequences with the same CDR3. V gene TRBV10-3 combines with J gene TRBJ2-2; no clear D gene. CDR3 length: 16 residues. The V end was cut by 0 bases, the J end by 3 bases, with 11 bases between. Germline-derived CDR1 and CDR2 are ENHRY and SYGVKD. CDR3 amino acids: CAISESKSRDTGELFF. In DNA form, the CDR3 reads TGTGCCATCAGTGAGTCGAAGTCCCGAGACACCGGGGAGCTGTTTTTT.

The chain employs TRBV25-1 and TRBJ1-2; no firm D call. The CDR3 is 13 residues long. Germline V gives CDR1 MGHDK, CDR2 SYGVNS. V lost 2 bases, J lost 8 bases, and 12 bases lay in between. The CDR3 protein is CASSETGFGGYTF. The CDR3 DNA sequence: TGTGCCAGCAGTGAAACGGGGTTCGGCGGCTACACCTTC.

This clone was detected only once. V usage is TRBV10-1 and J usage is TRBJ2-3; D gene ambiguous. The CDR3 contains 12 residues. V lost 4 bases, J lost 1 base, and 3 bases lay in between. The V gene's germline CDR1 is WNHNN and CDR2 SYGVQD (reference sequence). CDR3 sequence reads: CASSVGTDTQYF. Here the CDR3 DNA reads TGCGCCAGCAGTGTAGGCACAGATACGCAGTATTTT.

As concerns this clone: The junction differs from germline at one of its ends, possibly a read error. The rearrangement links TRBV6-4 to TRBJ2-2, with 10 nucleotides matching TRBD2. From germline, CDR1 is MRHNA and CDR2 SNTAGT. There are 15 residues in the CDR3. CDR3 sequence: CASSQREGQGGELVF. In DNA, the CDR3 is TGTGCCAGCAGCCAGCGGGAGGGCCAAGGCGGGGAGCTGGTTTTT.

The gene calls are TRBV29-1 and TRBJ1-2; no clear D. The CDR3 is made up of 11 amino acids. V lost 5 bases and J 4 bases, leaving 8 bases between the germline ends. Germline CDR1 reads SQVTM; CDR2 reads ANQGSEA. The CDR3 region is CSVSDRYGYTF. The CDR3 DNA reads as TGCAGCGTTTCGGACCGCTATGGCTACACCTTC.

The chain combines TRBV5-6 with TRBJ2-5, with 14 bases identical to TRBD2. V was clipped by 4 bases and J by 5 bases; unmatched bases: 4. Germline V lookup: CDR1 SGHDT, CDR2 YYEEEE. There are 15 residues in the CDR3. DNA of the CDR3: TGTGCCAGCAGCGCGACTAGCGGGGGGGGTGAGACCCAGTACTTC. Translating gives CASSATSGGGETQYF.

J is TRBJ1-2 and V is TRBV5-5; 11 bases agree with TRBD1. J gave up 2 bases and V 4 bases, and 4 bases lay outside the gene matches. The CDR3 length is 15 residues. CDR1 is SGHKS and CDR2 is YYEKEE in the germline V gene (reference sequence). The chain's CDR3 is CASSGQGAANYGYTF. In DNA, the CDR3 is TGTGCCAGCAGCGGACAGGGGGCGGCGAACTATGGCTACACCTTC.

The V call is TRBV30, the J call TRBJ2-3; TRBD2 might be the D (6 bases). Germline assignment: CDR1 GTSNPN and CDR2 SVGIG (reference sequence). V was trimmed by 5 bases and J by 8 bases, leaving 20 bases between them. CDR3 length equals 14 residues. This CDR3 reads CAWGGSAGGGTQYF. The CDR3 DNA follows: TGTGCCTGGGGAGGAAGCGCCGGGGGAGGTACGCAGTATTTT.

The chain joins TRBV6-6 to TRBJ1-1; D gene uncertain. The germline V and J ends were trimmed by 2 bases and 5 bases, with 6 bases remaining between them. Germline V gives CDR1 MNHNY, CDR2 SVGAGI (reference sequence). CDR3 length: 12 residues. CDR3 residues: CASSYVATEAFF. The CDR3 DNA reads TGTGCCAGCAGTTACGTTGCGACTGAAGCTTTCTTT.

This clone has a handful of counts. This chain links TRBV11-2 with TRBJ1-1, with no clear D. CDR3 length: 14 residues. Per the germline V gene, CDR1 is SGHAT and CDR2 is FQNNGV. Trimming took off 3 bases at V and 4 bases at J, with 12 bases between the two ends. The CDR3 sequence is CASSFLARATEAFF. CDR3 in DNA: TGTGCCAGCAGCTTCTTGGCCCGGGCCACTGAAGCTTTCTTT.

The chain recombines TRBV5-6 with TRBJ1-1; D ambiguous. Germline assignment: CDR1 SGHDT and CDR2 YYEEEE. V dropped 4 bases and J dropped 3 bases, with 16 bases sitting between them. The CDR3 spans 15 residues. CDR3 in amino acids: CASSLLVEQDTEAFF. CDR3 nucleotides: TGTGCCAGCAGCCTGCTGGTGGAACAAGACACTGAAGCTTTCTTT.

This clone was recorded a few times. The CDR3 DNA sequence: TGTGCCAGTAGCCCACAGGCGAACACTGAAGCTTTCTTT. Its protein product is CASSPQANTEAFF. The chain joins TRBV19 to TRBJ1-1, with D possibly matching TRBD1 (5 bases). The CDR3 is 13 amino acids. The germline gives CDR1 LNHDA, CDR2 SQIVND (reference sequence). V shed 6 bases and J shed 1 base, with 9 bases lying between them.

CDR3 in amino acids: CASSSLAGGTNEQFF. In nucleotides, the CDR3 is TGTGCCAGCAGCTCCCTAGCGGGGGGGACCAATGAGCAGTTCTTC. J is TRBJ2-1 and V is TRBV11-2; 12 positions match TRBD2. The germline V gene has CDR1 SGHAT and CDR2 FQNNGV. J gave up 6 bases and V 4 bases, and 4 bases lay outside the gene matches. The CDR3 is made up of 15 amino acids.

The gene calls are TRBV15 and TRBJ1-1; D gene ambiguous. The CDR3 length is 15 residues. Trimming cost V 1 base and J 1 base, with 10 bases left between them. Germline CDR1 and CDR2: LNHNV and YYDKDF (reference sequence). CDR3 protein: CATSRGGLGNTEAFF. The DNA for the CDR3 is TGTGCCACCAGCAGAGGTGGCTTAGGGAACACTGAAGCTTTCTTT.

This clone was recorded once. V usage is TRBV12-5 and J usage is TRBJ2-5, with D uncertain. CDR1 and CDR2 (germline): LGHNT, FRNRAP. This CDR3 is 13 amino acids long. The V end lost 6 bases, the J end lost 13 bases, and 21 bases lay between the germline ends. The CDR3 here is CASGSPRLLPRYF. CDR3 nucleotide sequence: TGTGCTAGTGGGTCCCCCCGACTCCTCCCTAGGTACTTC.

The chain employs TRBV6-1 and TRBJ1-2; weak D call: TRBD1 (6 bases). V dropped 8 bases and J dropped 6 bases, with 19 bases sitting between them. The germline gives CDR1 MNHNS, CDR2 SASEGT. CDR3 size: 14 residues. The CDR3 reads CASLGGWGINGYTF. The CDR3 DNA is TGTGCCAGCTTAGGGGGGTGGGGGATAAATGGCTACACCTTC.

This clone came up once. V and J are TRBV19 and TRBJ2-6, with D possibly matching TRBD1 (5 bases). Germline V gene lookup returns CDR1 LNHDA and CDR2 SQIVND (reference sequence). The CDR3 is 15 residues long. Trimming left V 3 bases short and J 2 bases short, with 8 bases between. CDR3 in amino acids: CASSIWGAGANVLTF. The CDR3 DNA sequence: TGTGCCAGTAGTATTTGGGGCGCTGGGGCCAACGTCCTGACTTTC.

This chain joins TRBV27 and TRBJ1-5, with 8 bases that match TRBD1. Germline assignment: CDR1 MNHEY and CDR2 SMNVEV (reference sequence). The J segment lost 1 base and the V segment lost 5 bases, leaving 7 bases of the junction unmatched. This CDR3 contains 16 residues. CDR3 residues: CASSLSTGVSNQPQHF. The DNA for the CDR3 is TGTGCCAGCAGTCTCTCGACAGGGGTAAGCAATCAGCCCCAGCATTTT.

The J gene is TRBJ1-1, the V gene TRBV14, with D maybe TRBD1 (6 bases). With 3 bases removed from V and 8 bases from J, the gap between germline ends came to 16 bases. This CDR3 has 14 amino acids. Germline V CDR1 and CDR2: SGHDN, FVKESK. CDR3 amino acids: CASSHRGGREEAFF. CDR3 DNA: TGTGCCAGCAGCCATCGAGGGGGGCGGGAGGAAGCTTTCTTT.

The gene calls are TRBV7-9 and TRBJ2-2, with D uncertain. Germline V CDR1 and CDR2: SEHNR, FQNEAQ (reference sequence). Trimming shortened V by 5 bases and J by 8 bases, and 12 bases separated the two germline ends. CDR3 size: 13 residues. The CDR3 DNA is TGTGCCAGCAGCCCTCCCGAGACGGGGGAGCTGTTTTTT. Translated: CASSPPETGELFF.

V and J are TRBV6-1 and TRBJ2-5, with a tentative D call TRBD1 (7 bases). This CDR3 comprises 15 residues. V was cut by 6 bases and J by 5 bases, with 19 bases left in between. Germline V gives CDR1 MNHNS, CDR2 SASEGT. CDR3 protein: CASRAEGAVGETQYF. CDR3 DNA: TGTGCCAGCAGAGCGGAGGGGGCCGTAGGGGAGACCCAGTACTTC.